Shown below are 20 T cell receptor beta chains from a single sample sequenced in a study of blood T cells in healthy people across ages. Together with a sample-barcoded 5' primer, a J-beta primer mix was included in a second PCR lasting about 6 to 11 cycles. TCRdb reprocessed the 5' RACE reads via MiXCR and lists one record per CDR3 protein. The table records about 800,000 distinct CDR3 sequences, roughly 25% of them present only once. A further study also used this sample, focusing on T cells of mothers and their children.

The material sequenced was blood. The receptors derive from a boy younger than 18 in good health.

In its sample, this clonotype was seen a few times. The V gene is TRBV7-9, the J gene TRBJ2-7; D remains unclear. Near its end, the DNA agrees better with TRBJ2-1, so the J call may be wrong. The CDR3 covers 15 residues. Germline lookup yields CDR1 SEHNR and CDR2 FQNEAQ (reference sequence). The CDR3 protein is CASSLVAAQYNEQFF. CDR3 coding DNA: TGTGCCAGCAGCTTAGTGGCAGCCCAATACAATGAGCAGTTCTTC.

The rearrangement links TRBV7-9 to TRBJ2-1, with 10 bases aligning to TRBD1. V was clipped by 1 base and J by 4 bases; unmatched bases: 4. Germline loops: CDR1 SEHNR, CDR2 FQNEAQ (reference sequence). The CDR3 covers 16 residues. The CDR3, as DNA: TGTGCCAGCAGCTTAGTGCTGGACAGGGGGTACAATGAGCAGTTCTTC. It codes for CASSLVLDRGYNEQFF.

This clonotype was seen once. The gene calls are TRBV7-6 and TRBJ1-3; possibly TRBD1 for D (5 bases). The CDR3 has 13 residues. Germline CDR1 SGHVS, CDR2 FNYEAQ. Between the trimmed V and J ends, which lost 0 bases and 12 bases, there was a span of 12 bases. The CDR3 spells CASSLAGTGRIYF. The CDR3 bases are TGTGCCAGCAGCTTAGCCGGGACTGGCCGCATATATTTT.

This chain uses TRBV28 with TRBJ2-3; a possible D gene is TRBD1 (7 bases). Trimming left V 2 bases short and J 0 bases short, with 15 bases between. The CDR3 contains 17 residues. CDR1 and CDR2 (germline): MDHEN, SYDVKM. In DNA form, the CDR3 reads TGTGCCAGCAGTTTAGAGCTGACAGGGACTAGCACAGATACGCAGTATTTT. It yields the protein CASSLELTGTSTDTQYF.

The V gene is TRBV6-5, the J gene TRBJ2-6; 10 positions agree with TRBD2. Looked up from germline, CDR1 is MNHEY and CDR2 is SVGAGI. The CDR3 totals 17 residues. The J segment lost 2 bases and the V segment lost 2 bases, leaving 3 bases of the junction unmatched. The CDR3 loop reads CASSYPSGSPGANVLTF. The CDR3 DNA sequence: TGTGCCAGCAGTTACCCTAGCGGGAGTCCTGGGGCCAACGTCCTGACTTTC.

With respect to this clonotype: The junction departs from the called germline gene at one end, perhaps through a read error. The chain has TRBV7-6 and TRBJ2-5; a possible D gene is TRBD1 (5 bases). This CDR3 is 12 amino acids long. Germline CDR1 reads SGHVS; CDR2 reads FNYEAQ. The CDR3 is CASGRREETQYF. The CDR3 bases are TGTGCCAGCGGCCGCAGGGAAGAGACCCAGTATTTC.

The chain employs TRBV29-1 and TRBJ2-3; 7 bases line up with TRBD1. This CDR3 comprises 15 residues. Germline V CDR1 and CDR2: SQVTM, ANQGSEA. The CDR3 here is CTVLVQGMRTDTQYF. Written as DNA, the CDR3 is TGCACCGTACTCGTACAGGGGATGAGGACAGATACGCAGTATTTT.

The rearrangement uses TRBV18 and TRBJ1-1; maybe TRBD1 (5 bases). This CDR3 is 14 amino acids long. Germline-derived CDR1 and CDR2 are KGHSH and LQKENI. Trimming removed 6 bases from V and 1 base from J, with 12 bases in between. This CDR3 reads CASSGRGENTEAFF. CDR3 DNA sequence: TGTGCCAGCTCCGGAAGAGGGGAGAACACTGAAGCTTTCTTT.

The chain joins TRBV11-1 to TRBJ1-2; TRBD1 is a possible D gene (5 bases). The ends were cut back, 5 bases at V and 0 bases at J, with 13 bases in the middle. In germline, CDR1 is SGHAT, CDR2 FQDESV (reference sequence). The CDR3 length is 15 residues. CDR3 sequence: CASSLRDAANYGYTF. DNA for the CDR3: TGTGCCAGCAGCCTCCGGGACGCCGCTAACTATGGCTACACCTTC.

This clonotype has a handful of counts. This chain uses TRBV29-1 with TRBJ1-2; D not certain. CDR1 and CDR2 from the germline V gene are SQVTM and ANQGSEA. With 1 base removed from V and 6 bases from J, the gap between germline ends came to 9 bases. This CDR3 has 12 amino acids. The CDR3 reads CSVEGRVNGYTF. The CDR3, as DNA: TGCAGCGTTGAAGGCCGGGTAAATGGCTACACCTTC.

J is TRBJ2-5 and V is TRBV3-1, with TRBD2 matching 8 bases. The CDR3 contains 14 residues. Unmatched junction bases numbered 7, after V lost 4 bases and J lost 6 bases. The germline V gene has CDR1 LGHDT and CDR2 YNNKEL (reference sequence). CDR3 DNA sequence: TGTGCCAGCAGCCTCAGCGGGAGTGCAAAGACCCAGTACTTC. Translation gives CASSLSGSAKTQYF.

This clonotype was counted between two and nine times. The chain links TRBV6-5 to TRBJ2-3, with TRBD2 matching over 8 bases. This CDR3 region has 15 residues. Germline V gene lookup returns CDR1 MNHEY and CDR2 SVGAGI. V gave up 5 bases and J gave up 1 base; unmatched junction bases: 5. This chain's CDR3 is CASSRGGKRTDTQYF. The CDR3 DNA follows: TGTGCCAGCAGTCGGGGGGGGAAGCGCACAGATACGCAGTATTTT.

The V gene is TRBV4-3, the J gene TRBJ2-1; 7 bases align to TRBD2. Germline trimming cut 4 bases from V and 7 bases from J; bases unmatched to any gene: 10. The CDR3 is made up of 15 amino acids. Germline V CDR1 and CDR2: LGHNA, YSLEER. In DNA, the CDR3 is TGCGCCAGCAGCCCCAGCGGGGCCCTCTTAAATGAGCAGTTCTTC. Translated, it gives CASSPSGALLNEQFF.

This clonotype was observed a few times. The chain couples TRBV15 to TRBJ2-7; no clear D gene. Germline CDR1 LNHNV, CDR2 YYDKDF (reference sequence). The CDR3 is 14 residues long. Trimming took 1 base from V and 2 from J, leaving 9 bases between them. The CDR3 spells CATSRVGKAYEQYF. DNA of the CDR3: TGTGCCACCAGCAGAGTTGGCAAAGCCTACGAGCAGTACTTC. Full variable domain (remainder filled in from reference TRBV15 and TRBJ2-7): DAMVIQNPRYQVTQFGKPVTLSCSQTLNHNVMYWYQQKSSQAPKLLFHYYDKDFNNEADTPDNFQSRRPNTSFCFLDIRSPGLGDTAMYLCATSRVGKAYEQYFGPGTRLTVT.

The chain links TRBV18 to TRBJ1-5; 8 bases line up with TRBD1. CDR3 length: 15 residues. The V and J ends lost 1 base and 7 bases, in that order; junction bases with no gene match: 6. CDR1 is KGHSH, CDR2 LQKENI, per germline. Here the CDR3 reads CASSPRQGRNQPQHF. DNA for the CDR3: TGTGCCAGCTCACCACGACAGGGGAGGAACCAGCCCCAGCATTTT.

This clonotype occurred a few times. CDR3: CASTAGAPSNQPQHF. In nucleotides, the CDR3 is TGTGCCAGCACCGCAGGGGCCCCGAGCAATCAGCCCCAGCATTTT. This rearrangement joins TRBV6-1 to TRBJ1-5, with a weak D call TRBD1 (6 bases). From germline, CDR1 is MNHNS and CDR2 SASEGT. The CDR3 runs to 15 residues. Trimming left V 7 bases short and J 1 base short, with 14 bases between.

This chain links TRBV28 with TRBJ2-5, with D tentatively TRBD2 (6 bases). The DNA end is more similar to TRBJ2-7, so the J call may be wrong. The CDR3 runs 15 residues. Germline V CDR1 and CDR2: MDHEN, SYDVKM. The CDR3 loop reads CASSTLADSSYEQYF. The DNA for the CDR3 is TGTGCCAGCAGTACTTTAGCGGACTCCTCCTACGAGCAGTACTTC.

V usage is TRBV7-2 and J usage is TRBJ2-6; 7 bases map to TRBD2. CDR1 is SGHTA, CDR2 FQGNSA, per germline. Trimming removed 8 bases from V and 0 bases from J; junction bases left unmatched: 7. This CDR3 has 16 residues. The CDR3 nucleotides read TGTGCCAGCGGAGGGAGGGGTATCTCTGGGGCCAACGTCCTGACTTTC. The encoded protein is CASGGRGISGANVLTF.

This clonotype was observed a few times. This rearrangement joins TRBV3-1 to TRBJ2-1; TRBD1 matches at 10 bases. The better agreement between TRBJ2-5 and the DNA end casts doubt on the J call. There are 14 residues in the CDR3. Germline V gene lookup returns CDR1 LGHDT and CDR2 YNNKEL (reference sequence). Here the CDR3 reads CASSQDRGTETQYF. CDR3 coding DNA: TGTGCCAGCAGTCAGGACAGGGGGACGGAGACCCAGTACTTC.

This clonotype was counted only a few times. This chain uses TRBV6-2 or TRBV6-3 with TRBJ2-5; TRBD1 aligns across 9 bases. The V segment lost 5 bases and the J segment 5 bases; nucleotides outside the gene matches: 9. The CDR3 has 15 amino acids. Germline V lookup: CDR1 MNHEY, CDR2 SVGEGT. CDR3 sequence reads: CASSHPGQGSETQYF. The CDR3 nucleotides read TGTGCCAGCAGTCACCCGGGACAGGGATCGGAGACCCAGTACTTC.